These 10 T cell receptor beta chains were all obtained from the same sample, sequenced in a study of blood T cells in healthy people across ages. Then a second PCR, running about 7 to 11 cycles, was carried out with a sample-barcoded 5' primer and a J-beta primer mix. Each CDR3 protein gets one entry after TCRdb re-called the 5' RACE reads with MiXCR. This sample has about a million distinct CDR3 sequences, with roughly half found just once. The source material was blood. The receptors originated from a woman aged 55 to 70 in good health.

The chain combines TRBV12-3 or TRBV12-4 with TRBJ2-3; TRBD2 agrees at 12 bases. The length of the CDR3 is 16 residues. The trim removed 6 bases at V and 2 bases at J, leaving 6 bases unmatched. The CDR3 loop is CASSSGLAGPTDTQYF. The CDR3 region has the DNA TGTGCCAGCAGCTCTGGACTAGCGGGGCCCACAGATACGCAGTATTTT.

This clonotype was seen only a few times. The chain uses TRBV27 and TRBJ2-3; D gene uncertain. Germline-derived CDR1 and CDR2 are MNHEY and SMNVEV (reference sequence). This CDR3 comprises 14 residues. Deletions cut 5 bases from V and 4 bases from J, with 13 bases between. The CDR3 bases are TGTGCCAGCAGTCCGTCCATACCGCCAGATACGCAGTATTTT. This sequence encodes CASSPSIPPDTQYF.

As for this clonotype: This may be a read error: a much more frequent sequence differs by one nucleotide. The gene calls are TRBV12-3 or TRBV12-4 and TRBJ2-5; TRBD2 aligns across 8 bases. V trimming: 6 bases; J trimming: 11 bases; junction bases outside the gene matches: 17. The CDR3 covers 15 residues. The CDR3 loop reads CASSWAGGNYNEQYF. The DNA for the CDR3 is TGTGCCAGCAGCTGGGCGGGAGGCAACTACAATGAGCAGTACTTC.

This chain connects TRBV9 to TRBJ2-3, with TRBD2 matching over 16 bases. Germline trimming cut 3 bases from V and 2 bases from J; bases unmatched to any gene: 3. Germline assignment: CDR1 SGDLS and CDR2 YYNGEE. The length of the CDR3 is 17 residues. The CDR3 protein is CASSEGTSGRATDTQYF. The CDR3 DNA reads as TGTGCCAGCAGCGAGGGGACTAGCGGGAGGGCCACAGATACGCAGTATTTT.

This sequence joins TRBV5-6 and TRBJ1-5; D uncertain. The CDR3 sequence is 14 residues long. V lost 3 bases, J lost 7 bases, and 14 bases lay in between. CDR1 SGHDT and CDR2 YYEEEE come from the germline V gene. The CDR3 here is CASSSLYGRQPQHF. The DNA of the CDR3 is TGTGCCAGCAGCTCCCTCTACGGACGGCAGCCCCAGCATTTT.

The J gene is TRBJ2-7, the V gene TRBV2; D is possibly TRBD1 (6 bases). The CDR3 length is 14 residues. From germline, CDR1 is SNHLY and CDR2 FYNNEI. Trimming took off 8 bases at V and 3 bases at J, with 17 bases between the two ends. The CDR3 sequence is CASLGSQGFYEQYF. The CDR3 DNA follows: TGTGCCAGCCTCGGATCACAGGGTTTCTACGAGCAGTACTTC.

The chain has TRBV6-6 and TRBJ2-5; D unclear. CDR3 length: 16 amino acids. V shed 3 bases and J shed 1 base, with 15 bases lying between them. Germline assignment: CDR1 MNHNY and CDR2 SVGAGI (reference sequence). The CDR3 nucleotides are TGTGCCAGCAGTTATTCCCCACCAATGGCCCAAGAGACCCAGTACTTC. Protein sequence: CASSYSPPMAQETQYF.

The V and J genes are TRBV20-1 and TRBJ2-1; D is uncertain. The CDR3 consists of 13 residues. V lost 6 bases and J 8 bases, leaving 17 bases between the germline ends. Germline CDR1 is DFQATT and CDR2 is SNEGSKA (reference sequence). The CDR3 DNA reads TGCAGTGCCGCCGGAAGCCAAGCAGATGAGCAGTTCTTC. Amino acid sequence: CSAAGSQADEQFF.

This clonotype was detected a few times. Possible read error: a much larger clone is one base away. The V call is TRBV29-1, the J call TRBJ2-5; TRBD1 matches 7 bases. Germline loops: CDR1 SQVTM, CDR2 ANQGSEA. The trim removed 3 bases at V and 4 bases at J, leaving 8 bases unmatched. The CDR3 runs to 14 residues. For the CDR3, the DNA is TGCAGCGTTGAGATAAGGGGGCGAGGAGAGACCCAGTACTTC. Translation gives CSVEIRGRGETQYF.

This clonotype was counted once. Possible read error: a much larger clone is one base away. The V and J genes are TRBV6-2 or TRBV6-3 and TRBJ2-1; D tentatively fits TRBD1 or TRBD2 (5 bases each). The end of the DNA aligns better with TRBJ2-7, so the J call may be wrong. The CDR3 loop spans 13 amino acids. CDR1 and CDR2 from the germline V gene are MNHEY and SVGEGT. The CDR3 sequence is CVCSMGPTYEQYF. The CDR3 region has the DNA TGTGTCTGTTCGATGGGACCCACCTACGAGCAGTACTTC.